These 22 T cell receptor beta chains came from one sample sequenced in a study of OX40 agonist ivuxolimab in advanced cancers. The data were produced by immunoSEQ multiplex PCR, yet TCRdb's version contains in-frame clones alone and is incomplete. This sample has about 79,000 clones; approximately 85% occur once, and the top ten carry less than 5%. This specimen was CD4+ or CD8+ T cells sorted from blood, taken in a trial of the OX40 agonist ivuxolimab. These receptors were obtained from an adult with an advanced solid tumor such as melanoma, head and neck, liver or kidney cancer.

The CDR3 loop reads CASSPREVGVNTGELFF. CDR3 in DNA: TGTGCCAGCTCACCACGAGAAGTAGGCGTGAACACCGGGGAGCTGTTTTTT. The rearrangement joins TRBV18 to TRBJ2-2, with no clear D. Trimming removed 1 base at V and 1 base at J, with 13 bases between. This CDR3 is 17 amino acids long. CDR1 and CDR2 (germline): KGHSH, LQKENI.

The chain combines TRBV7-3 with TRBJ2-7; TRBD2 matches 9 bases. Unmatched junction bases numbered 4, after V lost 2 bases and J lost 2 bases. The germline V gene encodes CDR1 SGHTA and CDR2 FQGTGA. The CDR3 has 15 residues. The CDR3 bases are TGTGCCAGCAGCTTAGACTCTAGCGGGGCCTACGAGCAGTACTTC. It encodes CASSLDSSGAYEQYF.

J is TRBJ2-2 and V is TRBV19; 8 nucleotides agree with TRBD2. There are 15 residues in the CDR3. J gave up 5 bases and V 4 bases, and 6 bases lay outside the gene matches. CDR1 is LNHDA, CDR2 SQIVND, per germline (reference sequence). CDR3 in amino acids: CASSTAGGRTGELFF. CDR3 nucleotides: TGTGCCAGTAGTACCGCGGGAGGTCGGACCGGGGAGCTGTTTTTT.

The chain couples TRBV5-4 to TRBJ1-2; 7 nucleotides align to TRBD1. This CDR3 comprises 14 residues. Looked up from germline, CDR1 is SGHNT and CDR2 is YYREEE (reference sequence). Trimming cost V 3 bases and J 6 bases; bases outside gene matches: 8. The CDR3 sequence: CASSSLTGQNGYTF. The CDR3 bases are TGTGCCAGCAGCTCCCTGACAGGGCAGAATGGCTACACCTTC.

The chain recombines TRBV10-3 with TRBJ2-5; 9 positions match TRBD1. V was pared by 3 bases and J by 5 bases, with 7 bases of the junction left unmatched. The CDR3 has 15 residues. From germline, CDR1 is ENHRY and CDR2 SYGVKD. The CDR3 nucleotides read TGTGCCATCAGTGACGGGACAGGGACTGGCGAGACCCAGTACTTC. Its protein is CAISDGTGTGETQYF.

This chain joins TRBV29-1 and TRBJ2-5; 10 bases are shared with TRBD1. V gave up 3 bases and J gave up 1 base; unmatched junction bases: 5. This CDR3 has 15 residues. Germline CDR1 and CDR2: SQVTM and ANQGSEA. CDR3 bases: TGCAGCGTTGATCCGGGACAGGGGCCCCAAGAGACCCAGTACTTC. As protein: CSVDPGQGPQETQYF. Filled out from reference TRBV29-1 and TRBJ2-5, the complete variable domain reads SAVISQKPSRDICQRGTSLTIQCQVDSQVTMMFWYRQQPGQSLTLIATANQGSEATYESGFVIDKFPISRPNLTFSTLTVSNMSPEDSSIYLCSVDPGQGPQETQYFGPGTRLLVL.

The chain couples TRBV29-1 to TRBJ2-2, with 8 bases identical to TRBD1. The CDR3 covers 13 residues. Germline V CDR1 and CDR2: SQVTM, ANQGSEA. V shed 7 bases and J 6 bases; nucleotides not matched to a gene: 7. This CDR3 is CSGGTGLAGELFF. CDR3 DNA: TGCAGCGGGGGGACAGGATTGGCCGGGGAGCTGTTTTTT.

The chain carries TRBV30 and TRBJ2-1; 9 bases map to TRBD1. The CDR3 runs to 13 residues. J was trimmed by 9 bases and V by 1 base; bases with no gene match: 4. Germline CDR1 is GTSNPN and CDR2 is SVGIG (reference sequence). The CDR3 region is CAWSGQGVGEQFF. The CDR3 DNA is TGTGCCTGGAGTGGACAGGGGGTGGGTGAGCAGTTCTTC.

V gene TRBV29-1 combines with J gene TRBJ2-1; 8 bases line up with TRBD2. The germline V gene encodes CDR1 SQVTM and CDR2 ANQGSEA. With V trimmed by 7 bases and J by 12 bases, 11 bases remained unmatched. This CDR3 comprises 12 residues. CDR3 sequence: CSGGAGVEAQFF. Here the CDR3 DNA reads TGCAGCGGGGGAGCGGGAGTGGAGGCGCAGTTCTTC.

This clone showed up just a few times. CDR3 DNA sequence: TGTGCCAGTAGTAATGGGGGTTACTATGGCTACACCTTC. Its protein product is CASSNGGYYGYTF. This chain links TRBV19 with TRBJ1-2; D might be TRBD1 (5 bases). The CDR3 has 13 residues. CDR1 and CDR2 (germline): LNHDA, SQIVND (reference sequence). Trimming cost V 4 bases and J 3 bases, with 9 bases left between them.

This rearrangement joins TRBV9 to TRBJ1-1; 7 bases agree with TRBD1. V shed 4 bases, J shed 7 bases, and the junction held 10 bases outside the gene matches. The CDR3 spans 14 residues. The germline V gene encodes CDR1 SGDLS and CDR2 YYNGEE. CDR3 in amino acids: CASSPTGTSDEAFF. DNA of the CDR3: TGTGCCAGCAGCCCGACAGGGACCTCGGATGAAGCTTTCTTT. The variable domain in full, completed from reference TRBV9 and TRBJ1-1, reads DSGVTQTPKHLITATGQRVTLRCSPRSGDLSVYWYQQSLDQGLQFLIQYYNGEERAKGNILERFSAQQFPDLHSELNLSSLELGDSALYFCASSPTGTSDEAFFGQGTRLTVV.

This clone was counted once. The rearrangement links TRBV6-1 to TRBJ2-2; D remains ambiguous. This CDR3 contains 14 residues. Germline V gene data show CDR1 as MNHNS and CDR2 as SASEGT. V lost 6 bases to trimming and J lost 2 bases, with 10 bases between them. The DNA for the CDR3 is TGTGCCAGCAGATGGGCAACCAACACCGGGGAGCTGTTTTTT. Translated, it gives CASRWATNTGELFF.

This clone was recorded once. Additional DNA sequences in this sample encode the identical CDR3. CDR3 coding DNA: TGTGCCAGCAGCTTGGGACAGGGCTCCTACAATGAGCAGTTCTTC. It is translated as CASSLGQGSYNEQFF. V is TRBV5-4 and J is TRBJ2-1, with 7 bases aligning to TRBD1. CDR1 and CDR2 from the germline V gene are SGHNT and YYREEE (reference sequence). The length of the CDR3 is 15 residues. V shed 0 bases and J 0 bases; nucleotides not matched to a gene: 0.

The genes are TRBV15 and TRBJ2-1; 13 nucleotides line up with TRBD2. The germline gives CDR1 LNHNV, CDR2 YYDKDF (reference sequence). The CDR3 runs 14 residues. With 3 bases clipped from V and 7 bases from J, the junction kept 0 bases outside the gene matches. As DNA, the CDR3 is TGTGCCACCAGCAGGACTAGCGGGAGGAATGAGCAGTTCTTC. This codes for CATSRTSGRNEQFF.

CDR3 amino acids: CASSPDSGGQTQYF. The CDR3 coding sequence is TGTGCCAGCAGTCCCGATTCGGGAGGACAGACCCAGTACTTC. This chain joins TRBV28 and TRBJ2-5, with TRBD2 matching over 7 bases. The CDR3 runs to 14 residues. Germline V lookup: CDR1 MDHEN, CDR2 SYDVKM. Trimming at V came to 5 bases and at J to 6 bases, leaving 9 bases not matched to a gene.

The CDR3 region has the DNA TGTGCCAGCAGCCTTAGGACAGGGGAGGGAACTGAAGCTTTCTTT. The encoded protein is CASSLRTGEGTEAFF. The chain is built from TRBV7-8 and TRBJ1-1, with 9 bases lining up with TRBD1. The CDR3 loop spans 15 amino acids. Trimming at V came to 5 bases and at J to 5 bases, leaving 9 bases not matched to a gene. CDR1 is SGHVS, CDR2 FQNEAQ, per germline.

This clone was seen more than once but under ten times. The chain is built from TRBV28 and TRBJ2-7; the D gene is possibly TRBD2 (6 bases). Trimming left V 6 bases short and J 3 bases short, with 15 bases between. Germline V lookup: CDR1 MDHEN, CDR2 SYDVKM. CDR3 length: 14 residues. DNA of the CDR3: TGTGCCAGCAGCCAGGCGGGACTGAGCTACGAGCAGTACTTC. Residues: CASSQAGLSYEQYF. The whole variable domain, filled in from reference TRBV28 and TRBJ2-7, reads DVKVTQSSRYLVKRTGEKVFLECVQDMDHENMFWYRQDPGLGLRLIYFSYDVKMKEKGDIPEGYSVSREKKERFSLILESASTNQTSMYLCASSQAGLSYEQYFGPGTRLTVT.

The J gene is TRBJ2-2, the V gene TRBV14; D is undetermined. Trimming stripped 1 base from V and 0 bases from J, with 12 bases between. Germline assignment: CDR1 SGHDN and CDR2 FVKESK. The CDR3 extends over 17 amino acids. The chain's CDR3 is CASSQGSGRTNTGELFF. The DNA of the CDR3 is TGTGCCAGCAGCCAAGGTTCTGGCAGGACGAACACCGGGGAGCTGTTTTTT.

The chain employs TRBV4-1 and TRBJ2-7; possibly TRBD1 for D (6 bases). Germline V lookup: CDR1 MGHRA, CDR2 YSYEKL. The CDR3 extends over 14 amino acids. The V and J ends lost 4 bases and 3 bases respectively, with 13 bases between them. In nucleotides, the CDR3 is TGCGCCAGCAGCCGACAAGCCAGGGGCTACGAGCAGTACTTC. Amino acids: CASSRQARGYEQYF.

The rearrangement uses TRBV5-1 and TRBJ2-7, with TRBD2 matching over 11 bases. V lost 4 bases to trimming and J lost 3 bases; unmatched junction nucleotides: 9. The CDR3 is made up of 16 amino acids. Germline CDR1 reads SGHRS; CDR2 reads YFSETQ. DNA of the CDR3: TGCGCCAGCAGCCGGACCTTTACTAGCGGGAGCTACGAGCAGTACTTC. This encodes CASSRTFTSGSYEQYF.

Relative to its sample, this clone is medium-sized (0.01 to 0.1%). This chain uses TRBV28 with TRBJ2-7, with no clear D. Trimming took 6 bases from V and 3 from J, leaving 15 bases between them. Germline-derived CDR1 and CDR2 are MDHEN and SYDVKM. CDR3 length: 14 amino acids. Written as DNA, the CDR3 is TGTGCCAGCAGCCCGAGCCATCCGATCTACGAGCAGTACTTC. Its protein is CASSPSHPIYEQYF.

The rearrangement joins TRBV6-1 to TRBJ2-7, with D perhaps assigned TRBD1 or TRBD2 (7 bases each). This CDR3 is 14 amino acids long. Germline CDR1 is MNHNS and CDR2 is SASEGT. The ends were cut back, 8 bases at V and 7 bases at J, with 21 bases in the middle. CDR3 sequence (DNA): TGTGCCAGCGGGAGGGAGAGCCTCAGGGGGGAGCAGTACTTC. Translating it yields CASGRESLRGEQYF.